The 3 T cell receptor beta chains below all came from one sample that was sequenced in a study of CD8 T cells in acute hepatitis C reinfection. Only in-frame clones appear in the TCRdb table, and some are missing; sequencing was by immunoSEQ multiplex PCR. Of approximately 41,000 clones listed, roughly 89% were seen once; the top ten hold roughly 0.48%. This sample's time point: naive CD8 control sorted from an acute-time-point sample. Sequencing used naive CD8+ T cells from PBMCs. These receptors were collected from a man aged 25 to 40 with chronic hepatitis C.

V is TRBV19 and J is TRBJ1-1; 9 nucleotides match TRBD1. The CDR3 length is 13 residues. Germline V gene sequence: CDR1 LNHDA, CDR2 SQIVND (reference sequence). V shed 11 bases, J shed 10 bases, and the junction held 14 bases outside the gene matches. Here the CDR3 reads CAVDITGTGLAFF. CDR3 sequence (DNA): TGTGCCGTCGACATTACCGGGACAGGGTTAGCTTTCTTT.

This clone has only a few counts. The V and J genes are TRBV14 and TRBJ2-7, with D hard to call. V shed 2 bases and J shed 2 bases, with 13 bases lying between them. The CDR3 runs 15 residues. Germline CDR1 reads SGHDN; CDR2 reads FVKESK. The CDR3: CASSQSLGFAYEQYF. The CDR3 region has the DNA TGTGCCAGCAGCCAATCTTTGGGATTCGCCTACGAGCAGTACTTC.

This sequence joins TRBV27 and TRBJ2-7; D remains ambiguous. CDR1 and CDR2 (germline): MNHEY, SMNVEV (reference sequence). The CDR3 spans 15 residues. V lost 0 bases, J lost 3 bases, and 12 bases lay in between. The CDR3 spells CASSLSGNRRYEQYF. The CDR3 nucleotides are TGTGCCAGCAGTTTATCGGGGAACCGACGCTACGAGCAGTACTTC.